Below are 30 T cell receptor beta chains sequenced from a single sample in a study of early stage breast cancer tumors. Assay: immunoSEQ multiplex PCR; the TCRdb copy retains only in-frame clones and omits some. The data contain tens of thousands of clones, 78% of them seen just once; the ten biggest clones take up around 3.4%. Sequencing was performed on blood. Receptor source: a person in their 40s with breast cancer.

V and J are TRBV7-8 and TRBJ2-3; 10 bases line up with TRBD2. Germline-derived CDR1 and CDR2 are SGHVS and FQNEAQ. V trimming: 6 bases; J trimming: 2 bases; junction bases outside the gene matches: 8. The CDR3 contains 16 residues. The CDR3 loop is CASRTIAGGNTDTQYF. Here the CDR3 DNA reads TGTGCCAGCAGAACTATAGCGGGAGGTAACACAGATACGCAGTATTTT.

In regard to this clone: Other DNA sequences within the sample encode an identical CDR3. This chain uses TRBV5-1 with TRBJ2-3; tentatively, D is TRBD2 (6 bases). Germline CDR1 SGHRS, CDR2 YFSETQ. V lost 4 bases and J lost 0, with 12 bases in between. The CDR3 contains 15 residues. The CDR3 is CASSPGGTSTDTQYF. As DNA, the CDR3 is TGCGCCAGCAGCCCCGGGGGAACTAGCACAGATACGCAGTATTTT.

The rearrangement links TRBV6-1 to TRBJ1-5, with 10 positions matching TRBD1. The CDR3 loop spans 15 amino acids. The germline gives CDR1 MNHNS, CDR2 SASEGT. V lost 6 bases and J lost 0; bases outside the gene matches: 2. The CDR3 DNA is TGTGCCAGCAGGGGACAGGGGCCTAGCAATCAGCCCCAGCATTTT. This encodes CASRGQGPSNQPQHF.

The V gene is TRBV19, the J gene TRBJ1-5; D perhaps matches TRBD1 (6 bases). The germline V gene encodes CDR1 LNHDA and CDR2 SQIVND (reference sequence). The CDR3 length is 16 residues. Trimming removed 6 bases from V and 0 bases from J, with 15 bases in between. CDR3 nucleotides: TGTGCCAGTAGGGAGACCGGGACATTTAGCAATCAGCCCCAGCATTTT. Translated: CASRETGTFSNQPQHF.

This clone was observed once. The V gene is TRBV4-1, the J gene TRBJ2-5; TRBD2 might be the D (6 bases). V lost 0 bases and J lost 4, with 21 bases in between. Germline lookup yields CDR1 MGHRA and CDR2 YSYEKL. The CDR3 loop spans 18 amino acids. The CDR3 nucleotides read TGCGCCAGCAGCCAAGAACCGCTGGGGGGTACCGTCGGAGAGACCCAGTACTTC. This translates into CASSQEPLGGTVGETQYF.

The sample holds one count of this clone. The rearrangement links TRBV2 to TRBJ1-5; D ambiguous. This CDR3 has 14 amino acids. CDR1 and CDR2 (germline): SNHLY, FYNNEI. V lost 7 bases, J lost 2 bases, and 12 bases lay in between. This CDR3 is CASKQDAGNQPQHF. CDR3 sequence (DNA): TGTGCCAGCAAGCAGGATGCGGGCAATCAGCCCCAGCATTTT.

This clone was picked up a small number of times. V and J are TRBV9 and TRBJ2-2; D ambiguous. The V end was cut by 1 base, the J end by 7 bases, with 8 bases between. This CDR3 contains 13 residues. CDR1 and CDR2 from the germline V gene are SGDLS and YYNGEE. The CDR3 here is CASSVRVGGELFF. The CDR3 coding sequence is TGTGCCAGCAGCGTAAGGGTGGGCGGGGAGCTGTTTTTT.

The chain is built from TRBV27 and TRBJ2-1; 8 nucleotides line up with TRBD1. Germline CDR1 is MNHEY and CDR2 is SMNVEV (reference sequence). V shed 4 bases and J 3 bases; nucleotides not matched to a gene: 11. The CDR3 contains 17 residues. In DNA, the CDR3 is TGTGCCAGCAGTTCAGGCTACAGGGGGAAAGTCTACAATGAGCAGTTCTTC. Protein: CASSSGYRGKVYNEQFF.

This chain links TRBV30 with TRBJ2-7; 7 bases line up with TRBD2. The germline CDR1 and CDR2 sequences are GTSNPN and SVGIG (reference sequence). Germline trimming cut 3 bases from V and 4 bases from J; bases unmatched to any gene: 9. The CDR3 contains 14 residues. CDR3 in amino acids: CAWSPGGGSYEQYF. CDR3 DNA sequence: TGTGCCTGGAGCCCCGGCGGCGGGAGTTACGAGCAGTACTTC.

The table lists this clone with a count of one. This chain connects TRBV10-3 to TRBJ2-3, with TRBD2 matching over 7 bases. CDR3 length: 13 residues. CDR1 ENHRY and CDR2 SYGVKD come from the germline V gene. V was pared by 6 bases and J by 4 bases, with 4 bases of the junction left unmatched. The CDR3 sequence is CAIRSRGADTQYF. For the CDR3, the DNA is TGTGCCATCAGGTCCCGGGGGGCAGATACGCAGTATTTT.

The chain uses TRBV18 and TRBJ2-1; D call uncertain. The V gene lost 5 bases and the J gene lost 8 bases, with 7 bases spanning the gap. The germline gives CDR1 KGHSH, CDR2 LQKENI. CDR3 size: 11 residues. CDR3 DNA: TGTGCCAGCTCAGATGACGATGAGCAGTTCTTC. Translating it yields CASSDDDEQFF.

The CDR3 here is CASSLVGTGASYEQYF. The CDR3, as DNA: TGTGCCAGCAGCTTAGTTGGGACAGGGGCCTCCTACGAGCAGTACTTC. V and J are TRBV7-2 and TRBJ2-7; 10 bases line up with TRBD1. This CDR3 contains 16 residues. With 1 base clipped from V and 0 bases from J, the junction kept 3 bases outside the gene matches. Germline assignment: CDR1 SGHTA and CDR2 FQGNSA.

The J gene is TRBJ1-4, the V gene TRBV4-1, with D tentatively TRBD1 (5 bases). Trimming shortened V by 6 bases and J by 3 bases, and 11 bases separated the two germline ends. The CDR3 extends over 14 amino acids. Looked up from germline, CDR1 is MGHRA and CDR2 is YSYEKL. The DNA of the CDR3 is TGCGCCAGCAGTGAGCTGGGGGCTAATGAAAAACTGTTTTTT. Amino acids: CASSELGANEKLFF.

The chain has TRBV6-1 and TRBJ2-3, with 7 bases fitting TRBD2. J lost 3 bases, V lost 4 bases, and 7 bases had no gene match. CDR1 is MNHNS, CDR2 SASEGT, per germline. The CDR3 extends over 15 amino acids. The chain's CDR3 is CASSVDPGGTDTQYF. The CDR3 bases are TGTGCCAGCAGTGTCGACCCCGGGGGGACAGATACGCAGTATTTT.

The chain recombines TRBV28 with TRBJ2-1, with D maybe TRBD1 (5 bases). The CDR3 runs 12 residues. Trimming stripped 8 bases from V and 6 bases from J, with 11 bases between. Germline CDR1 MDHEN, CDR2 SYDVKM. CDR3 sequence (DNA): TGTGCCAGCCAGGGTAACCCCAATGAGCAGTTCTTC. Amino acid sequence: CASQGNPNEQFF.

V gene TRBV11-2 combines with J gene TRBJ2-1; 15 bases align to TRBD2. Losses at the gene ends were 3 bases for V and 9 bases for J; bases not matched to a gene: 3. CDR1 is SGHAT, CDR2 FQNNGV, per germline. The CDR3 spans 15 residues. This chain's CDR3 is CASSFLGLAGGEQFF. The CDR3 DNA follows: TGTGCCAGCAGCTTTTTGGGACTAGCGGGAGGTGAGCAGTTCTTC. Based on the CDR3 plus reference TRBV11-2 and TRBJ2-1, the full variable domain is EAGVAQSPRYKIIEKRQSVAFWCNPISGHATLYWYQQILGQGPKLLIQFQNNGVVDDSQLPKDRFSAERLKGVDSTLKIQPAKLEDSAVYLCASSFLGLAGGEQFFGPGTRLTVL.

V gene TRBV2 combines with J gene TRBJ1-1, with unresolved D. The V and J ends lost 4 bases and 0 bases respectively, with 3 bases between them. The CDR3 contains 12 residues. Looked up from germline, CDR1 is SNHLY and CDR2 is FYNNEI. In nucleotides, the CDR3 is TGTGCCAGCAGTGTGATGAACACTGAAGCTTTCTTT. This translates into CASSVMNTEAFF.

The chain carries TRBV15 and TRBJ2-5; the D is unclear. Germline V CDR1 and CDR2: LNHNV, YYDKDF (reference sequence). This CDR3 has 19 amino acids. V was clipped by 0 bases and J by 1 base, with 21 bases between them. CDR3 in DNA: TGTGCCACCAGCAGAGATGGTACCGCATTTGGCGGAGTCCAAGAGACCCAGTACTTC. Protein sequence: CATSRDGTAFGGVQETQYF.

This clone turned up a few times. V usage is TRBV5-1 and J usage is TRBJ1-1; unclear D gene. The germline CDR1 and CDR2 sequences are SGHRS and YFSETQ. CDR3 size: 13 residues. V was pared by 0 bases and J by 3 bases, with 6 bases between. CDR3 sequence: CASSLEADTEAFF. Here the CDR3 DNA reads TGCGCCAGCAGCTTGGAAGCGGACACTGAAGCTTTCTTT.

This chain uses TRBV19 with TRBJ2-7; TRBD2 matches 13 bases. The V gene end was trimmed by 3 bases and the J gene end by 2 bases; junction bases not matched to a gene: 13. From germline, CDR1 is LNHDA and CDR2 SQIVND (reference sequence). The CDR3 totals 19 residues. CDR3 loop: CASSIQGTSGAQKPYEQYF. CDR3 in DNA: TGTGCCAGTAGTATCCAGGGGACTAGCGGGGCCCAAAAACCCTACGAGCAGTACTTC.

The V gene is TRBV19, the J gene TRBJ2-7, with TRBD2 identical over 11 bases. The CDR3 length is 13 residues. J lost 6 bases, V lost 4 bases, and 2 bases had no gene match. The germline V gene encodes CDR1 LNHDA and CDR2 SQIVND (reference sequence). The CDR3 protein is CASSTSGRTEQYF. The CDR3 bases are TGTGCCAGTAGTACTAGCGGGAGGACCGAGCAGTACTTC.

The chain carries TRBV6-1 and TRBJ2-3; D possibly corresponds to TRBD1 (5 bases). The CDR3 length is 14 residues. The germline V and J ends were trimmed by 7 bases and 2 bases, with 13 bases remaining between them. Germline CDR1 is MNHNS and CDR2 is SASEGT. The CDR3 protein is CASIWGRNTDTQYF. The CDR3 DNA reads TGTGCCAGCATCTGGGGCAGAAACACAGATACGCAGTATTTT.

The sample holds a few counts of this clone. The DNA of the CDR3 is TGCGCCAGCAGGGCCGGGACACCGAACACTGAAGCTTTCTTT. This codes for CASRAGTPNTEAFF. The genes are TRBV5-1 and TRBJ1-1, with D perhaps matching TRBD1 (6 bases). CDR3 length: 14 amino acids. Germline loops: CDR1 SGHRS, CDR2 YFSETQ. V lost 5 bases, J lost 1 base, and 12 bases lay in between.

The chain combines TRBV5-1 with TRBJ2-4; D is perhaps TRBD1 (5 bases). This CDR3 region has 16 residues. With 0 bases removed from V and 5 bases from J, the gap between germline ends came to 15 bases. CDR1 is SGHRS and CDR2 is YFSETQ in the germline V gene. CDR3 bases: TGCGCCAGCAGCTTGGGGGGTTCGGCAGGGCAAAACATTCAGTACTTC. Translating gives CASSLGGSAGQNIQYF.

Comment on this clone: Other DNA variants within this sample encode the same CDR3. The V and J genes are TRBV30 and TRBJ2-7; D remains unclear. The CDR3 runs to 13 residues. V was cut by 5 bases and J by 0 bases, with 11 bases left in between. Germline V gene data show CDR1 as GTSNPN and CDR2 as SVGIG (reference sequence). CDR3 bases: TGTGCCTGGGGGGAAAGGAACTCCTACGAGCAGTACTTC. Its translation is CAWGERNSYEQYF.

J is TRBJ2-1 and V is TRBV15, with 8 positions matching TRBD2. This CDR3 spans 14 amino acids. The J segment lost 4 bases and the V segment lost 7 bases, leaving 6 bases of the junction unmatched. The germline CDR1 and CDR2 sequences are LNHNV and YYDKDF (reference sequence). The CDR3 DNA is TGTGCCACCAAAGGGACTAGGGAGTACAATGAGCAGTTCTTC. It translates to CATKGTREYNEQFF.

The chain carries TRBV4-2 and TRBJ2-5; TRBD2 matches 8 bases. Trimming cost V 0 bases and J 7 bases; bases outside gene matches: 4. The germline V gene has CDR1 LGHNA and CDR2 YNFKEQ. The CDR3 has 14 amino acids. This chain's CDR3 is CASSQDYTSGTQYF. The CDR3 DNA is TGTGCCAGCAGCCAAGATTATACTAGCGGGACCCAGTACTTC.

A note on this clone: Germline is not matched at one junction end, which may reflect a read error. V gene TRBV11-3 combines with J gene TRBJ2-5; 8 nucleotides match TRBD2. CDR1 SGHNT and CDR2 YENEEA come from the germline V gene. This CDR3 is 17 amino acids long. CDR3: CASRLERKRGNQETQYF. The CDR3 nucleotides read TGTGCCAGCAGGTTAGAGCGAAAGCGGGGGAACCAAGAGACCCAGTACTTC.

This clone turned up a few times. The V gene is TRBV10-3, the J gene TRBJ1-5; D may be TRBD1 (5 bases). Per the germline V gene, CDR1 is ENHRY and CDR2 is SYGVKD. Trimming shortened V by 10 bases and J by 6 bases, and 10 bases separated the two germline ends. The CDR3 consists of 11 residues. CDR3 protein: CATGGGQPQHF. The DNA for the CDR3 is TGTGCCACGGGGGGGGGTCAGCCCCAGCATTTT.

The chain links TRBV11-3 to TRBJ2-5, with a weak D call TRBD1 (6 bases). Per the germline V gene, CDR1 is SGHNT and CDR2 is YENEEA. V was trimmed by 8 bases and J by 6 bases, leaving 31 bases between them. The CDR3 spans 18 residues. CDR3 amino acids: CASSGLPAGDTLRKTQYF. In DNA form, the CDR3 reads TGTGCCAGCTCGGGGCTCCCTGCTGGGGACACGCTCAGGAAGACCCAGTACTTC.